This T cell receptor beta chain was recovered during a study of graft-versus-host responses after intestinal transplantation. Sequencing used immunoSEQ multiplex PCR; TCRdb keeps in-frame clones, though not all of them. The sample has some 100,000 clones; approximately 95% are singletons. Trimming cost V 6 bases and J 5 bases, with 11 bases left between them. This CDR3 comprises 12 residues. About this clone itself: What it recognizes is unknown.

This TCR was sampled from a human donor who was the organ donor for an intestinal transplant. This sequence joins TRBV23-1 and TRBJ2-7; D is possibly TRBD2 (6 bases). TRBV23-1 counts as an open reading frame of uncertain function. Material: unstimulated CD8+ T cells sorted from spleen or lymph node cells, obtained before transplant. The CDR3 sequence: CASSGGNNEQYF. As DNA, the CDR3 is TGCGCCAGCAGCGGCGGGAACAACGAGCAGTACTTC.